This T cell receptor beta chain was sequenced in a study of long-term antiretroviral therapy in people with HIV. Study-level results: ART adherence, viral resistance and therapy changes were not recorded.

The libraries were made with immunoSEQ v3.0 at survey level. Sequencing used immunoSEQ multiplex PCR; TCRdb keeps in-frame clones, though not all of them. This table holds some 17,000 clones, approximately 81% found once. A note on this clone: The antigen is undetermined.

Here the sequenced sample was unsorted PBMCs, taken 1.2 years before starting antiretroviral therapy. This sequence was found in a man aged 25 to 45 with HIV.

The DNA for the CDR3 is TGTGCCAGCAGCCCACGAAGGGGCGGGGACACCATATATTTT. It is translated as CASSPRRGGDTIYF. V is TRBV9 and J is TRBJ1-3; weak D call: TRBD1 (5 bases). V lost 4 bases and J 8 bases, leaving 16 bases between the germline ends. The CDR3 extends over 14 amino acids. Germline CDR1 reads SGDLS; CDR2 reads YYNGEE.